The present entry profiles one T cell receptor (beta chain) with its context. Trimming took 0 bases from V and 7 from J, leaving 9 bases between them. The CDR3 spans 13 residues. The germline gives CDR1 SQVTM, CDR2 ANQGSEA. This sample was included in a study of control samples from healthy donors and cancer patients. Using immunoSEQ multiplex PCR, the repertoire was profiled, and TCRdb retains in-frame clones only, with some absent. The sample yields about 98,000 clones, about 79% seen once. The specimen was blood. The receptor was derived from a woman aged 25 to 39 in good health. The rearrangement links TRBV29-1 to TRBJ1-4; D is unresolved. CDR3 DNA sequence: TGCAGCGTTGAAGATCCCCAGACTGAAAAACTGTTTTTT. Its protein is CSVEDPQTEKLFF.